These 21 T cell receptor beta chains share one sample of origin, sequenced in a study of blood T cell repertoires in COVID-19. Using immunoSEQ multiplex PCR, the repertoire was profiled, and TCRdb retains in-frame clones only, with some absent. The data show tens of thousands of clones, 82% seen once. Sequencing was done on a sample of peripheral blood. Receptors were obtained from a woman aged 55-75 years with acute or convalescent COVID-19.

This chain joins TRBV12-3 or TRBV12-4 and TRBJ1-1; D gene uncertain. The V end lost 6 bases, the J end lost 6 bases, and 11 bases lay between the germline ends. This CDR3 is built from 12 residues. The chain's CDR3 is CASRVQSSEAFF. The CDR3 nucleotides read TGTGCCAGCAGAGTACAGAGTTCTGAAGCTTTCTTT.

The chain couples TRBV4-1 to TRBJ2-1; TRBD2 might be the D (6 bases). V was clipped by 1 base and J by 2 bases, with 18 bases between them. CDR3 length equals 18 residues. Germline CDR1 is MGHRA and CDR2 is YSYEKL. The CDR3 DNA reads TGCGCCAGCAGCCAAGGGAAGGTCGGGGGTTACGCCTACAATGAGCAGTTCTTC. Its protein product is CASSQGKVGGYAYNEQFF.

The V gene is TRBV6-5, the J gene TRBJ1-2; 9 positions agree with TRBD1. Germline-derived CDR1 and CDR2 are MNHEY and SVGAGI. The CDR3 totals 13 residues. J lost 7 bases, V lost 7 bases, and 7 bases had no gene match. CDR3 sequence (DNA): TGTGCCAGCAAGCGGGACAGGGCAACTGGCTACACCTTC. Translated: CASKRDRATGYTF.

The J gene is TRBJ2-7, the V gene TRBV7-2, with TRBD1 matching over 7 bases. V shed 5 bases and J 2 bases; nucleotides not matched to a gene: 12. The CDR3 contains 16 residues. The germline V gene encodes CDR1 SGHTA and CDR2 FQGNSA. The CDR3 bases are TGTGCCAGCAGCCACCAGAAGGGGGCCCTCGCCTACGAGCAGTACTTC. The encoded protein is CASSHQKGALAYEQYF.

The chain links TRBV15 to TRBJ1-4; no reliable D call. The CDR3 covers 16 residues. The V end lost 0 bases, the J end lost 8 bases, and 16 bases lay between the germline ends. Germline CDR1 is LNHNV and CDR2 is YYDKDF (reference sequence). The CDR3 protein is CATSRDRVRPGEKLFF. Here the CDR3 DNA reads TGTGCCACCAGCAGAGATCGAGTCCGCCCCGGGGAAAAACTGTTTTTT.

This chain connects TRBV7-3 to TRBJ2-1, with 9 bases fitting TRBD2. After removal of 5 bases from V and 5 bases from J, the junction contained 13 bases not matched to a gene. The CDR3 totals 17 residues. CDR1 is SGHTA, CDR2 FQGTGA, per germline. The CDR3 is CASSLKPREGRNNEQFF. In DNA form, the CDR3 reads TGTGCCAGCAGCCTAAAACCGCGGGAGGGCCGAAACAATGAGCAGTTCTTC. Together with reference TRBV7-3 and TRBJ2-1, the CDR3 gives the full variable domain: GAGVSQTPSNKVTEKGKYVELRCDPISGHTALYWYRQSLGQGPEFLIYFQGTGAADDSGLPNDRFFAVRPEGSVSTLKIQRTERGDSAVYLCASSLKPREGRNNEQFFGPGTRLTVL.

The rearrangement links TRBV12-5 to TRBJ1-1, with D maybe TRBD1 (5 bases). Trimming removed 0 bases from V and 3 bases from J, with 14 bases in between. CDR1 and CDR2 from the germline V gene are LGHNT and FRNRAP. The CDR3 extends over 16 amino acids. CDR3 sequence (DNA): TGTGCTAGTGGTTTGGTTAGGGGAATGTCGGACACTGAAGCTTTCTTT. As protein: CASGLVRGMSDTEAFF.

This CDR3 is CASSPYPGTNYGYTF. CDR3 sequence (DNA): TGTGCCAGTAGTCCGTATCCCGGGACAAACTATGGCTACACCTTC. The chain uses TRBV19 and TRBJ1-2; TRBD1 is a possible D gene (6 bases). The CDR3 extends over 15 amino acids. V dropped 5 bases and J dropped 2 bases, with 15 bases sitting between them. In germline, CDR1 is LNHDA, CDR2 SQIVND (reference sequence).

This clone was detected only a few times. The V and J genes are TRBV5-1 and TRBJ1-1; TRBD1 is a possible D gene (6 bases). In germline, CDR1 is SGHRS, CDR2 YFSETQ. V shed 4 bases and J shed 2 bases, with 18 bases lying between them. The CDR3 has 16 amino acids. CDR3 protein: CASSPGQLASNTEAFF. As DNA, the CDR3 is TGCGCCAGCAGCCCCGGACAGTTGGCCTCTAACACTGAAGCTTTCTTT.

The chain has TRBV6-5 and TRBJ1-1; possible D gene TRBD1, 5 bases. V lost 9 bases to trimming and J lost 7 bases, with 18 bases between them. Germline V gene sequence: CDR1 MNHEY, CDR2 SVGAGI. There are 13 residues in the CDR3. Written as DNA, the CDR3 is TGTGCCAGTTTTACACAGGTGGGCCTTGAAGCTTTCTTT. It translates to CASFTQVGLEAFF.

This clone is a singleton in its sample. The J gene is TRBJ1-6, the V gene TRBV14; D might be TRBD1 (5 bases). Trimming took off 3 bases at V and 9 bases at J, with 18 bases between the two ends. CDR1 is SGHDN, CDR2 FVKESK, per germline. The CDR3 runs 16 residues. CDR3 residues: CASSQAPGVGSSPLHF. CDR3 DNA: TGTGCCAGCAGCCAGGCGCCGGGGGTCGGGAGTTCACCCCTCCACTTT.

This clone came up once. The chain is built from TRBV9 and TRBJ2-1; possible D gene TRBD2, 6 bases. The CDR3 length is 12 residues. CDR1 is SGDLS and CDR2 is YYNGEE in the germline V gene. V was clipped by 0 bases and J by 10 bases, with 8 bases between them. CDR3 bases: TGTGCCAGCAGCGTAGATGGGGGGGAGCAGTTCTTC. It encodes CASSVDGGEQFF.

This clone was seen more than once but under ten times. V is TRBV6-1 and J is TRBJ1-6; D is ambiguous. Trimming took off 2 bases at V and 7 bases at J, with 9 bases between the two ends. The CDR3 spans 14 residues. CDR1 is MNHNS and CDR2 is SASEGT in the germline V gene. DNA of the CDR3: TGTGCCAGCAGTGAACAGAGGTGGAATTCACCCCTCCACTTT. This sequence encodes CASSEQRWNSPLHF.

The rearrangement links TRBV3-1 (or the pseudogene TRBV3-2) to TRBJ1-1, with D maybe TRBD1 (6 bases). The CDR3 totals 12 residues. Trimming took 3 bases from V and 7 from J, leaving 9 bases between them. CDR1 and CDR2 (germline): LGHDT, YNNKEL (reference sequence). The CDR3 DNA is TGTGCCAGCAGCCATGGACAGAATGAAGCTTTCTTT. Translated, it gives CASSHGQNEAFF.

This clone appeared many times. This rearrangement joins TRBV2 to TRBJ1-1; no definite D call. Germline V gene lookup returns CDR1 SNHLY and CDR2 FYNNEI. V gave up 3 bases and J gave up 13 bases, with 18 bases separating them. This CDR3 has 13 amino acids. CDR3 coding DNA: TGTGCCAGCAGTGACAGCCTCTCAGGTGGTGTTTTCTTT. Translated, it gives CASSDSLSGGVFF. The full variable domain, rest sourced from reference TRBV2 and TRBJ1-1, is EPEVTQTPSHQVTQMGQEVILRCVPISNHLYFYWYRQILGQKVEFLVSFYNNEISEKSEIFDDQFSVERPDGSNFTLKIRSTKLEDSAMYFCASSDSLSGGVFFGQGTRLTVV.

This chain uses TRBV13 with TRBJ2-7; 9 bases align to TRBD2. Losses at the gene ends were 7 bases for V and 7 bases for J; bases not matched to a gene: 17. Germline V lookup: CDR1 PRHDT, CDR2 FYEKMQ (reference sequence). The CDR3 length is 16 residues. DNA of the CDR3: TGTGCCAGCAACCCATTTGGGGCGGGAGGGCTGGAAGAGCAGTACTTC. Protein: CASNPFGAGGLEEQYF.

The V call is TRBV18, the J call TRBJ1-5; 7 bases are shared with TRBD1. CDR3 length equals 15 residues. CDR1 and CDR2 from the germline V gene are KGHSH and LQKENI. Trimming at V came to 2 bases and at J to 4 bases, leaving 5 bases not matched to a gene. The DNA of the CDR3 is TGTGCCAGCTCACCAGAGGTGGACAGGAATCAGCCCCAGCATTTT. Protein: CASSPEVDRNQPQHF.

The rearrangement joins TRBV5-1 to TRBJ1-5, with D maybe TRBD1 (6 bases). This CDR3 comprises 14 residues. Trimming stripped 4 bases from V and 6 bases from J, with 14 bases between. The germline V gene has CDR1 SGHRS and CDR2 YFSETQ. CDR3 sequence: CASSPGTQGQPQHF. The CDR3 nucleotides are TGCGCCAGCAGCCCCGGGACACAGGGTCAGCCCCAGCATTTT.

The chain is built from TRBV5-1 and TRBJ1-1; D is possibly TRBD1 (6 bases). Germline V gene data show CDR1 as SGHRS and CDR2 as YFSETQ. The CDR3 consists of 15 residues. V lost 1 base and J lost 4, with 14 bases in between. CDR3 residues: CASSLSTGRVTEAFF. CDR3 nucleotides: TGCGCCAGCAGCTTGTCTACAGGGCGGGTCACTGAAGCTTTCTTT.

This clone has a handful of counts. The V gene is TRBV30, the J gene TRBJ1-2, with D perhaps TRBD1 (5 bases). Germline V lookup: CDR1 GTSNPN, CDR2 SVGIG (reference sequence). The germline V and J ends were trimmed by 1 base and 7 bases, with 16 bases remaining between them. This CDR3 comprises 14 residues. The CDR3 sequence: CAWSAQGPIGGYTF. CDR3 bases: TGTGCCTGGAGTGCGCAGGGCCCTATAGGTGGCTACACCTTC.

The chain is built from TRBV10-2 and TRBJ1-1, with 7 bases aligning to TRBD1. This CDR3 region has 19 residues. V dropped 3 bases and J dropped 1; count of bases not matched to a gene: 17. The germline V gene has CDR1 WSHSY and CDR2 SAAADI. The CDR3 bases are TGCGCCAGCAGTGAACAAATATGGACGGCAGGGGGGTCGAACACTGAAGCTTTCTTT. Its translation: CASSEQIWTAGGSNTEAFF.